These T cell receptor beta chains were read from a single sample in a study of CD8 T cells in Susac syndrome. MiXCR was run by TCRdb on the immunoSEQ multiplex PCR reads, yielding one entry per CDR3 protein. The repertoire holds roughly 150,000 distinct CDR3 sequences, with 92% as singletons. Specimen: CD4+ T cells from PBMCs. The receptors were sampled from a human donor in good health. Both conserved end residues are part of each CDR3. D genes are given only for firm matches. The size of a clone is reported for some rows only, either as once, few or many, or as a class for expanded clones.

j_call: TRBJ2-2; d_call: TRBD1; clone_size: once; v_call: TRBV6-2/TRBV6-3; cdr3_aa: CASRRGTGLNTGELFF; cdr3_nt: TGTGCCAGCAGACGGGGGACAGGTCTTAACACCGGGGAGCTGTTTTTT
j_call: TRBJ1-2; d_call: .; clone_size: .; v_call: TRBV7-2; cdr3_aa: CASSLYHRAGEYGYTF; cdr3_nt: TGTGCCAGCAGCTTATACCACCGCGCAGGGGAATATGGCTACACCTTC
j_call: TRBJ1-1; d_call: TRBD1; clone_size: .; v_call: TRBV20-1; cdr3_aa: CSARGDRGYFEAFF; cdr3_nt: TGCAGTGCTAGAGGAGACAGGGGGTATTTTGAAGCTTTCTTT
j_call: TRBJ2-7; d_call: .; clone_size: .; v_call: TRBV12-3/TRBV12-4; cdr3_aa: CASSFFSGSSYEQYF; cdr3_nt: TGTGCCAGCAGTTTCTTTTCAGGGTCCTCCTACGAGCAGTACTTC
j_call: TRBJ1-1; d_call: .; clone_size: .; v_call: TRBV6-2/TRBV6-3; cdr3_aa: CASNRARSEAFF; cdr3_nt: TGTGCCAGCAACAGGGCGCGCTCTGAAGCTTTCTTT
j_call: TRBJ2-1; d_call: TRBD2; clone_size: .; v_call: TRBV24-1; cdr3_aa: CATSALTGGAYNEQFF; cdr3_nt: TGTGCCACCAGTGCCTTGACGGGAGGGGCCTACAATGAGCAGTTCTTC
j_call: TRBJ1-6; d_call: .; clone_size: once; v_call: TRBV6-2/TRBV6-3; cdr3_aa: CASSSERLGYNSPLHF; cdr3_nt: TGTGCCAGCAGTAGCGAACGCCTCGGATATAATTCACCCCTCCACTTT
j_call: TRBJ2-2; d_call: .; clone_size: .; v_call: TRBV9; cdr3_aa: CASSARSTGELFF; cdr3_nt: TGTGCCAGCAGCGCCCGATCCACCGGGGAGCTGTTTTTT
j_call: TRBJ2-7; d_call: .; clone_size: .; v_call: TRBV4-1; cdr3_aa: CASSQGAFDYEQYF; cdr3_nt: TGCGCCAGCAGCCAAGGGGCCTTTGACTACGAGCAGTACTTC
j_call: TRBJ1-2; d_call: TRBD1; clone_size: .; v_call: TRBV3-1; cdr3_aa: CASSQGDRGPDGYTF; cdr3_nt: TGTGCCAGCAGCCAAGGAGACAGGGGGCCGGATGGCTACACCTTC
j_call: TRBJ2-2; d_call: TRBD2; clone_size: .; v_call: TRBV7-3; cdr3_aa: CASSLNGLGTGELFF; cdr3_nt: TGTGCCAGCAGCTTAAACGGACTAGGGACCGGGGAGCTGTTTTTT
j_call: TRBJ2-7; d_call: TRBD1; clone_size: .; v_call: TRBV2; cdr3_aa: CATRDRTYEQYF; cdr3_nt: TGTGCCACCCGGGACAGAACCTACGAGCAGTACTTC
j_call: TRBJ1-2; d_call: TRBD1; clone_size: .; v_call: TRBV6-1; cdr3_aa: CASSKQGAGYTF; cdr3_nt: TGTGCCAGCAGTAAACAGGGGGCAGGCTACACCTTC
j_call: TRBJ1-5; d_call: .; clone_size: .; v_call: TRBV19; cdr3_aa: CASSIGKYSNQPQHF; cdr3_nt: TGTGCCAGTAGTATAGGGAAATATAGCAATCAGCCCCAGCATTTT
j_call: TRBJ2-5; d_call: .; clone_size: .; v_call: TRBV20-1; cdr3_aa: CSARTRTDPLQETQYF; cdr3_nt: TGCAGTGCTAGAACCAGGACAGACCCACTCCAAGAGACCCAGTACTTC
j_call: TRBJ2-5; d_call: TRBD1; clone_size: .; v_call: TRBV2; cdr3_aa: CASRRTGGLETQYF; cdr3_nt: TGTGCCAGCCGAAGGACAGGGGGGCTAGAGACCCAGTACTTC
j_call: TRBJ2-5; d_call: TRBD2; clone_size: .; v_call: TRBV6-1; cdr3_aa: CASRFAGEETQYF; cdr3_nt: TGTGCCAGCCGGTTCGCGGGGGAAGAGACCCAGTACTTC
j_call: TRBJ1-1; d_call: .; clone_size: few; v_call: TRBV7-2; cdr3_aa: CASSLAGRNTEAFF; cdr3_nt: TGTGCCAGCAGCTTAGCCGGCAGGAACACTGAAGCTTTCTTT
j_call: TRBJ2-5; d_call: .; clone_size: once; v_call: TRBV7-2; cdr3_aa: CASSIRGAETQYF; cdr3_nt: TGTGCCAGCAGCATACGAGGGGCAGAGACCCAGTACTTC
j_call: TRBJ2-5; d_call: .; clone_size: .; v_call: TRBV10-3; cdr3_aa: CAIRGSQETQYF; cdr3_nt: TGTGCCATCAGGGGCAGCCAAGAGACCCAGTACTTC
j_call: TRBJ1-5; d_call: .; clone_size: .; v_call: TRBV12-3/TRBV12-4; cdr3_aa: CASSRQQQNQPQHF; cdr3_nt: TGTGCCAGCAGCCGCCAACAGCAAAATCAGCCCCAGCATTTT
j_call: TRBJ2-1; d_call: .; clone_size: once; v_call: TRBV28; cdr3_aa: CASSPASGHRNEQFF; cdr3_nt: TGTGCCAGCAGCCCCGCTAGTGGGCATCGGAATGAGCAGTTCTTC
j_call: TRBJ2-2; d_call: .; clone_size: .; v_call: TRBV7-3; cdr3_aa: CASSSIPGAGELFF; cdr3_nt: TGTGCCAGCAGCTCTATCCCTGGGGCCGGGGAGCTGTTTTTT
j_call: TRBJ1-5; d_call: .; clone_size: .; v_call: TRBV5-1; cdr3_aa: CASSLTAGQPQHF; cdr3_nt: TGCGCCAGCAGCTTGACCGCGGGTCAGCCCCAGCATTTT
j_call: TRBJ2-5; d_call: .; clone_size: .; v_call: TRBV3-1; cdr3_aa: CASSRNRETQYF; cdr3_nt: TGTGCCAGCAGCCGTAATAGGGAGACCCAGTACTTC
j_call: TRBJ2-7; d_call: .; clone_size: .; v_call: TRBV18; cdr3_aa: CASSPVHLNSYEQYF; cdr3_nt: TGTGCCAGCTCACCGGTCCACCTTAATTCCTACGAGCAGTACTTC
j_call: TRBJ2-5; d_call: .; clone_size: .; v_call: TRBV3-1; cdr3_aa: CASSSRGGETQYF; cdr3_nt: TGTGCCAGCAGCTCCAGGGGGGGAGAGACCCAGTACTTC
j_call: TRBJ1-2; d_call: .; clone_size: .; v_call: TRBV29-1; cdr3_aa: CSAIGGSQGYGYTF; cdr3_nt: TGCAGCGCCATCGGGGGGTCCCAAGGCTATGGCTACACCTTC
j_call: TRBJ1-2; d_call: TRBD1; clone_size: .; v_call: TRBV20-1; cdr3_aa: CSAGDRTRYGYTF; cdr3_nt: TGCAGTGCTGGGGACAGGACGAGGTATGGCTACACCTTC
j_call: TRBJ2-2; d_call: .; clone_size: .; v_call: TRBV30; cdr3_aa: CAWRAGAGELFF; cdr3_nt: TGTGCCTGGAGAGCCGGGGCCGGGGAGCTGTTTTTT
j_call: TRBJ1-2; d_call: .; clone_size: .; v_call: TRBV6-5; cdr3_aa: CASSPPDRRNYGYTF; cdr3_nt: TGTGCCAGCAGTCCCCCCGACAGGAGGAACTATGGCTACACCTTC
j_call: TRBJ2-7; d_call: .; clone_size: .; v_call: TRBV6-2/TRBV6-3; cdr3_aa: CASSAGLPSYEQYF; cdr3_nt: TGTGCCAGCAGTGCGGGACTCCCCTCCTACGAGCAGTACTTC
j_call: TRBJ1-1; d_call: .; clone_size: .; v_call: TRBV5-1; cdr3_aa: CASSLGENLNTEAFF; cdr3_nt: TGCGCCAGCAGCTTGGGGGAGAACCTGAACACTGAAGCTTTCTTT
j_call: TRBJ1-1; d_call: TRBD1; clone_size: .; v_call: TRBV30; cdr3_aa: CAWTGQLNTEAFF; cdr3_nt: TGTGCCTGGACGGGACAGTTGAACACTGAAGCTTTCTTT
j_call: TRBJ1-2; d_call: .; clone_size: .; v_call: TRBV7-9; cdr3_aa: CASSLAEGLRGYTF; cdr3_nt: TGTGCCAGCAGCTTAGCGGAAGGACTAAGGGGCTACACCTTC
j_call: TRBJ2-1; d_call: .; clone_size: .; v_call: TRBV4-3; cdr3_aa: CASSQEAQFLYNEQFF; cdr3_nt: TGCGCCAGCAGCCAAGAGGCACAGTTCCTCTACAATGAGCAGTTCTTC
j_call: TRBJ1-5; d_call: TRBD1; clone_size: .; v_call: TRBV3-1; cdr3_aa: CASSHRDRGSNQPQHF; cdr3_nt: TGTGCCAGCAGCCACCGGGACAGGGGAAGCAATCAGCCCCAGCATTTT
j_call: TRBJ1-1; d_call: TRBD1; clone_size: .; v_call: TRBV4-1; cdr3_aa: CASSQDSGDSDARDTEAFF; cdr3_nt: TGCGCCAGCAGCCAAGATAGTGGGGACAGCGATGCCAGGGACACTGAAGCTTTCTTT
j_call: TRBJ1-5; d_call: .; clone_size: .; v_call: TRBV18; cdr3_aa: CASSPGYSYQPQHF; cdr3_nt: TGTGCCAGCTCACCTGGTTACTCATATCAGCCCCAGCATTTT
j_call: TRBJ1-6; d_call: .; clone_size: .; v_call: TRBV5-1; cdr3_aa: CASSLAANSGGSPLHF; cdr3_nt: TGCGCCAGCAGCTTGGCCGCTAACAGCGGTGGGTCACCCCTCCACTTT
j_call: TRBJ2-3; d_call: .; clone_size: .; v_call: TRBV7-9; cdr3_aa: CASSARTDTQYF; cdr3_nt: TGTGCCAGCAGCGCCCGCACAGATACGCAGTATTTT
j_call: TRBJ1-5; d_call: .; clone_size: .; v_call: TRBV24-1; cdr3_aa: CATRSSGTQPQHF; cdr3_nt: TGTGCCACCAGATCTTCAGGGACTCAGCCCCAGCATTTT
j_call: TRBJ2-7; d_call: TRBD1; clone_size: once; v_call: TRBV6-1; cdr3_aa: CAMGEIPGTVSYEQYF; cdr3_nt: TGTGCCATGGGCGAGATCCCCGGGACAGTCTCCTACGAGCAGTACTTC
j_call: TRBJ1-2; d_call: .; clone_size: .; v_call: TRBV6-6; cdr3_aa: CASSHEGQLYGYTF; cdr3_nt: TGTGCCAGCAGTCACGAGGGACAACTCTATGGCTACACCTTC
j_call: TRBJ2-1; d_call: .; clone_size: .; v_call: TRBV24-1; cdr3_aa: CATSEWGLNEQFF; cdr3_nt: TGTGCCACCAGTGAATGGGGGCTAAATGAGCAGTTCTTC